This T cell receptor beta chain is drawn from a study of cytotoxic CD8 clonotypes in ibrutinib-treated CLL. Trimming stripped 2 bases from V and 6 bases from J, with 11 bases between. CDR1 and CDR2 (germline): MNHEY, SMNVEV (reference sequence). The CDR3 runs to 13 residues. Study conclusions and caveats: On treatment, the uncommon public clonotypes contracted or remained stable.

The intended depth for sequencing was 1 in 200,000 to 1 in 1 million T cells. The assay was immunoSEQ multiplex PCR, and TCRdb's table has in-frame clones only and misses some. The sample holds 110,000 to 150,000 clones, about 78% seen once. About this clone: Its specificity is unknown.

This chain connects TRBV27 to TRBJ2-7; tentative D call: TRBD2 (6 bases). The clonotype comes from a human donor with chronic lymphocytic leukemia. Sequences were derived from PBMCs, sampled after 24 months of ibrutinib treatment. CDR3 sequence reads: CASSLEPGGEQYF. For the CDR3, the DNA is TGTGCCAGCAGTTTAGAGCCCGGGGGCGAGCAGTACTTC.